Listed below are T cell receptor beta chains from one sample, sequenced in a study of identical twins. MiXCR, applied by TCRdb to the 5' RACE reads, yields one record per CDR3 protein. This table holds fewer than 550,000 distinct CDR3 sequences, 13% to 15% found once. Separately, the same data were catalogued under a study of yellow fever vaccine responses in identical twins.

The sample comprised CD4+ T cells sorted from blood. These receptors all come from a woman between 18 and 29 years old in good health. Both conserved end residues are part of each CDR3. The order of the fields is J gene, D gene, clone size, V gene, CDR3 DNA, CDR3 protein. D genes are given only for firm matches. Size is omitted from some rows. Given values are once, few, many or a class for expanded clones.

>TRBJ2-1|.|.|TRBV18
TGTGCCAGCTCCCTGAGGCCAGATTACAATGAGCAGTTCTTC
CASSLRPDYNEQFF
>TRBJ1-4|.|.|TRBV20-1
TGCAGTGCTAGAGAACAGGGAAGGGAAAAACTGTTTTTT
CSAREQGREKLFF
>TRBJ1-4|.|few|TRBV7-9
TGTGCCAGCAGCCCTGCCGAGGAAAAACTGTTTTTT
CASSPAEEKLFF
>TRBJ2-1|TRBD2|few|TRBV12-3/TRBV12-4
TGTGCCAGCAGGATAGCGGGAGGGGGCAATGAGCAGTTCTTC
CASRIAGGGNEQFF
>TRBJ2-5|.|.|TRBV5-1
TGCGCCAGCAGCTTTGTGGACTACCAAGAGACCCAGTACTTC
CASSFVDYQETQYF
>TRBJ1-1|.|.|TRBV29-1
TGCAGCGTTGAGGGACAAACTCCAAGAAACACTGAAGCTTTCTTT
CSVEGQTPRNTEAFF
>TRBJ2-7|.|few|TRBV7-3
TGTGCCAGCAGCTTAATGGAGGGCTACGAGCAGTACTTC
CASSLMEGYEQYF
>TRBJ2-5|.|.|TRBV12-3/TRBV12-4
TGTGCCAGCAGTTTCGGGTTGTTGGCGGAGACCCAGTACTTC
CASSFGLLAETQYF
>TRBJ2-3|.|.|TRBV7-9
TGTGCCAGCGCTAATGTGGCGCAGTATTTT
CASANVAQYF
>TRBJ1-5|TRBD1|.|TRBV7-8
TGTGCCAGCAGCTTAACCGGGACAGGGGTTTCTCAGCCCCAGCATTTT
CASSLTGTGVSQPQHF
>TRBJ2-7|.|.|TRBV5-6
TGTGCCAGCAGCTTGTCTTACACCTACGAGCAGTACTTC
CASSLSYTYEQYF
>TRBJ1-1|TRBD1|many|TRBV12-3/TRBV12-4
TGTGCCAGCAGTCCCCCGACAGGGATGAACACTGAAGCTTTCTTT
CASSPPTGMNTEAFF
>TRBJ2-1|TRBD2|few|TRBV25-1
TGTGCCAGCAGTAAACTAGCGGGGCTCTACAATGAGCAGTTCTTC
CASSKLAGLYNEQFF
>TRBJ1-5|.|few|TRBV7-8
TGTGCCAGCAGCTCCGAACCGGGTGGGCTCCAGCATTTT
CASSSEPGGLQHF